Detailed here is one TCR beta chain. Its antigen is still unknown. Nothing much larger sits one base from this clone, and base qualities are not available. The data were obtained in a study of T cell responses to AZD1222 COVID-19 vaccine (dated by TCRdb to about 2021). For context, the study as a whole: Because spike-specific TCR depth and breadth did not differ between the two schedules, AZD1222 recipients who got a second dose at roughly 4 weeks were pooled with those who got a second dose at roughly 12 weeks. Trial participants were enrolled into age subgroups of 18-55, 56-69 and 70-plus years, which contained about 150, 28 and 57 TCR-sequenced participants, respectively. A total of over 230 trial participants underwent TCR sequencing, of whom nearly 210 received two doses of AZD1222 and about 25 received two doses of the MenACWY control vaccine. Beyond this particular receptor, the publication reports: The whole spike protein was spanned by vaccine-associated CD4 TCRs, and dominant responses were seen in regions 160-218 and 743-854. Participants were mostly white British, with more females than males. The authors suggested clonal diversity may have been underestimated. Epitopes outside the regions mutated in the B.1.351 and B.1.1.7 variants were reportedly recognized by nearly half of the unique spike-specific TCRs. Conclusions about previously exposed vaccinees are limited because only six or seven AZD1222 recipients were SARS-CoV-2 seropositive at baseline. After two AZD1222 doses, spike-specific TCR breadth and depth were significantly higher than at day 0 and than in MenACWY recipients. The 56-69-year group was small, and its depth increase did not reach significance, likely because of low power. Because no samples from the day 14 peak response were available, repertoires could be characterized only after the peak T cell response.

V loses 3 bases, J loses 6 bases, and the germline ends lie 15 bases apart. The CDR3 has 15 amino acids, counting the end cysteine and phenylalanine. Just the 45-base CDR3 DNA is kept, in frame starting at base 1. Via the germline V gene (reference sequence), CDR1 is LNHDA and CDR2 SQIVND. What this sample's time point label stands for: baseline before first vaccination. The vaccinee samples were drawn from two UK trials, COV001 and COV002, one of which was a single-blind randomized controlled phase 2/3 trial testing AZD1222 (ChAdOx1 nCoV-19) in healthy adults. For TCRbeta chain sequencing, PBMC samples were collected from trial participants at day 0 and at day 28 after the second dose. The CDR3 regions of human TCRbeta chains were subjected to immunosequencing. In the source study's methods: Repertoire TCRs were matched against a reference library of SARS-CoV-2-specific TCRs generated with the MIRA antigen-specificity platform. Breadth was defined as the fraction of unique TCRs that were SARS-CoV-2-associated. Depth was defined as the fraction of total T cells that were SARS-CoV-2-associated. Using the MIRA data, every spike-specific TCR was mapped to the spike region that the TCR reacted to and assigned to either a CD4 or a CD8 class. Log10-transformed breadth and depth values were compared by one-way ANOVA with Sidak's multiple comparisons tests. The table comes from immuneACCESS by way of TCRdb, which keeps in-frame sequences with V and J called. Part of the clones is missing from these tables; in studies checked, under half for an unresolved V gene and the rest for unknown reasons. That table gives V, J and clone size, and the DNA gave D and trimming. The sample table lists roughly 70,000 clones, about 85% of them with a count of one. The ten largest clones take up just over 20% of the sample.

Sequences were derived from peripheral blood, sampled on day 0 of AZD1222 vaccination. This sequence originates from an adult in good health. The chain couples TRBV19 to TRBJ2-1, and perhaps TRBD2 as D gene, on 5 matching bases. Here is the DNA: TGTGCCAGTAGTATCCCCGGGGTATCGGGCAATGAGCAGTTCTTC. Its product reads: CASSIPGVSGNEQFF.